The sequence of this T cell receptor (beta chain) was determined in a study of molecular identifiers for immune sequencing clone quantification. Bulk TCR library preparation followed previously described methods with listed TCR primers. TCRdb fed the PCR reads into MiXCR, producing one record per CDR3 protein. This table holds around 40,000 distinct CDR3 sequences, approximately 19% found once. This clonotype was seen once. Mismatch with germline at one junction end may stem from a read error. This clonotype originated in a human donor in good health. Some libraries in this study had Jurkat cell RNA spiked in. The sample consisted of naive CD8+ T cells from blood, with Jurkat cell RNA spiked in. Subset reported: FACS-sorted CD8+CD4-CCR7+CD45RA+ naive T cells.

For the CDR3, the DNA is TGTGCCAGCAGTTACCCGACAGGGGTCGGGGCGAAAGGGAACACTGAAACTTTCTTT. Its protein product is CASSYPTGVGAKGNTETFF. V is TRBV6-2 or TRBV6-3 and J is TRBJ1-1, with TRBD1 matching over 8 bases. The CDR3 length is 19 residues. The V gene's germline CDR1 is MNHEY and CDR2 SVGEGT.